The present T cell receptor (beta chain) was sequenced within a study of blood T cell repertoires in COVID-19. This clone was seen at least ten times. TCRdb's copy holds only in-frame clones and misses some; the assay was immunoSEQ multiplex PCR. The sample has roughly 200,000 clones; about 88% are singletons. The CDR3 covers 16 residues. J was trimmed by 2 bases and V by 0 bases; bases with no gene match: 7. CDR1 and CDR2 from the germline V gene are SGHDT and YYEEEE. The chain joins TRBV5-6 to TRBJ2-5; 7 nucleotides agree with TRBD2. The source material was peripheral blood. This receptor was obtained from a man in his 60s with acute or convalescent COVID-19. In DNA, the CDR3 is TGTGCCAGCAGCTTGGTTGGGGCGGGGGAACAAGAGACCCAGTACTTC. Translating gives CASSLVGAGEQETQYF. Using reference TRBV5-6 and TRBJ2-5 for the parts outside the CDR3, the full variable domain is DAGVTQSPTHLIKTRGQQVTLRCSPKSGHDTVSWYQQALGQGPQFIFQYYEEEERQRGNFPDRFSGHQFPNYSSELNVNALLLGDSALYLCASSLVGAGEQETQYFGPGTRLLVL.